This T cell receptor beta chain came from a study of neurological immune-mediated disorders. Per the germline V gene, CDR1 is SNHLY and CDR2 is FYNNEI. This CDR3 contains 11 residues. V lost 0 bases to trimming and J lost 14 bases; unmatched junction nucleotides: 1. The cDNA came from 5'RACE, which used 10-nucleotide random UMIs. Via MiXCR, TCRdb re-called the 5' RACE reads, giving one row per CDR3 protein. The table has tens of thousands of distinct CDR3 sequences, approximately 17% seen once. This clonotype was obtained from a middle-aged woman in good health. Material: PBMCs. This sequence joins TRBV2 and TRBJ2-1; 7 nucleotides align to TRBD2. This CDR3 reads CASSEAGGEFF. The CDR3 bases are TGTGCCAGCAGTGAAGCGGGGGGGGAGTTCTTC.